The rows below give T cell receptor beta chains drawn from one sample of a study of blood T cell repertoires in COVID-19. Sequencing was performed with immunoSEQ multiplex PCR; in TCRdb, only in-frame clones are kept and a portion is missing. The table records about 250,000 clones, around 84% of them present only once. Source material: PBMCs or T cells enriched from blood (not recorded which). These receptors originate from a man aged 40-55 years who had been exposed to COVID-19. The CDR3 runs from the conserved cysteine through the conserved F or W. The D gene is left open where the match is weak. Not all rows give a size; the values are once, few, many and, for expanded clones, a class.

j_gene	v_gene	d_gene	abundance	CDR3nt	CDR3aa
TRBJ2-1	TRBV23-1	TRBD1	NA	TGCGCCAGCAGTTCCCGGGACAGGGCCTACAATGAGCAGTTCTTC	CASSSRDRAYNEQFF
TRBJ1-2	TRBV3-1/TRBV3-2	NA	few	TGTGCCAGCAGCCAAGAAGCGGGGGGCTGGGGCTACACCTTC	CASSQEAGGWGYTF
TRBJ2-1	TRBV30	TRBD1	NA	TGTGCCTGGAGTGTACAGGGGGGTCTTGAGCAGTTCTTC	CAWSVQGGLEQFF
TRBJ2-5	TRBV24-1	NA	NA	TGTGCCACCAGTGTAGGGGGGGTTGGGGAAGAGACCCAGTACTTC	CATSVGGVGEETQYF
TRBJ1-4	TRBV19	NA	NA	TGTGCCAGTAGTACGACATTGGCTGAAAAACTGTTTTTT	CASSTTLAEKLFF
TRBJ2-7	TRBV29-1	TRBD2	NA	TGCAGCGTTGGTCTAGCGGGAGGGCCGGTAAACGAGCAGTACTTC	CSVGLAGGPVNEQYF
TRBJ2-1	TRBV3-1/TRBV3-2	NA	NA	TGTGCCAGCAGCCAAGATAGGGAAGGGGCGCTTCCGTTAGACAATGAGCAGTTCTTC	CASSQDREGALPLDNEQFF
TRBJ2-7	TRBV6-5	TRBD2	NA	TGTGCCAGCAGTTCCATAGCGGGAGGCGGCTACGAGCAGTACTTC	CASSSIAGGGYEQYF
TRBJ2-5	TRBV11-2	NA	few	TGTGCCAGCAGTTCTTTGCTCGGGAACCCGAAAGAGACCCAGTACTTC	CASSSLLGNPKETQYF
TRBJ2-7	TRBV9	TRBD1	NA	TGTGCCAGCAGCGTAGGAGGGACAGGCCTCAACGAGCAGTACTTC	CASSVGGTGLNEQYF
TRBJ2-1	TRBV19	NA	NA	TGTGCCAGTAGTATAGATACCTGGACTTACAATGAGCAGTTCTTC	CASSIDTWTYNEQFF
TRBJ1-6	TRBV29-1	NA	once	TGCAGCGCCGCGGACACCAATAATTCACCCCTCCACTTT	CSAADTNNSPLHF
TRBJ2-1	TRBV3-1/TRBV3-2	TRBD2	NA	TGTGCCAGCAGGAGGACTAGCGGGAGTAGGAATGAGCAGTTCTTC	CASRRTSGSRNEQFF
TRBJ2-7	TRBV27	NA	NA	TGTGCCAGCAGCAAGCGCACTACCTACGAGCAGTACTTC	CASSKRTTYEQYF
TRBJ1-4	TRBV7-9	TRBD1	NA	TGTGCCAGCAGCAGACAACCAGGGGGATGGGAAAAACTGTTTTTT	CASSRQPGGWEKLFF
TRBJ1-5	TRBV15	NA	NA	TGTGCCACCAGCAGAGACCTTCATGGCGCCGGGGTTGGGGGGTTGGGCGTTCGGCCCCAGCATTTT	CATSRDLHGAGVGGLGVRPQHF
TRBJ2-3	TRBV5-6	NA	NA	TGTGCCAGCACCCTCGATCGGGCAGATACGCAGTATTTT	CASTLDRADTQYF
TRBJ2-7	TRBV7-8	NA	NA	TGTGCCAGCAGCTTATCGACAGTTGCCTACGAGCAGTACTTC	CASSLSTVAYEQYF
TRBJ2-7	TRBV4-2	TRBD2	few	TGTGCCAGCAGCCAAGTCACAGGAGGGACTAGCACCTACGAGCAGTACTTC	CASSQVTGGTSTYEQYF
TRBJ2-5	TRBV11-3	TRBD1	NA	TGTGCCAGCAGCTCAGGGGGCTGGGAGACCCAGTACTTC	CASSSGGWETQYF
TRBJ1-2	TRBV10-3	NA	NA	TGTGCCATCACCGAAAACAGGGAAAGCTATGGCTACACCTTC	CAITENRESYGYTF
TRBJ2-5	TRBV6-2/TRBV6-3	TRBD2	NA	TGTGCCAGCAGCCGAACTCCTACTAGCGGGAGATACCAAGAGACCCAGTACTTC	CASSRTPTSGRYQETQYF
TRBJ1-2	TRBV28	NA	NA	TGTGCCAGCGTTTTGGCAGGGGAACCCTATGGCTACACCTTC	CASVLAGEPYGYTF
TRBJ2-5	TRBV6-1	NA	many	TGTGCCAGCAGTGAAGCCTACCAGACCCAGTACTTC	CASSEAYQTQYF
TRBJ1-1	TRBV7-9	NA	NA	TGTGCCAGCAGCTTAGTTAGGGGGGGCGTCAAGACTGAAGCTTTCTTT	CASSLVRGGVKTEAFF
TRBJ2-3	TRBV27	TRBD2	NA	TGTGCCAGCAGTTTTGATAGCGGGAGGGCCGCAGATACGCAGTATTTT	CASSFDSGRAADTQYF
TRBJ2-5	TRBV10-3	NA	NA	TGTGCCGTCGGCGGGGGCAGAGAGACCCAGTACTTC	CAVGGGRETQYF